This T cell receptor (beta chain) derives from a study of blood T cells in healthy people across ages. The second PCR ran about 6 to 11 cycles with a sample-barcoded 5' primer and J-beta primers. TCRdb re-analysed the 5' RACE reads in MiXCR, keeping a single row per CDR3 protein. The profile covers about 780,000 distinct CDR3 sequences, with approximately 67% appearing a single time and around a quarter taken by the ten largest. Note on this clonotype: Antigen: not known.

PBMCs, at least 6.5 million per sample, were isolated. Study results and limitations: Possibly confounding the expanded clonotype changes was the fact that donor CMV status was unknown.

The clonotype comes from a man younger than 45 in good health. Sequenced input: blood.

The DNA of the CDR3 is TGCGCCAGCAGCCAAGATCTAGCTGCAAATACGCAGTATTTT. Its protein product is CASSQDLAANTQYF. The chain uses TRBV4-3 and TRBJ2-3; D is possibly TRBD2 (5 bases). V lost 0 bases, J lost 7 bases, and 11 bases lay in between. The germline V gene encodes CDR1 LGHNA and CDR2 YSLEER. CDR3 length: 14 amino acids.